This TCR beta chain was recorded in a study of T cell changes during pregnancy in multiple sclerosis. The repertoire was sequenced with immunoSEQ multiplex PCR; TCRdb's copy has only in-frame clones and lacks some. The sample has about 98,000 clones; 90% to 95% are singletons. Germline V gene lookup returns CDR1 MGHDK and CDR2 SYGVNS. The CDR3 spans 14 residues. Losses at the gene ends were 3 bases for V and 7 bases for J; bases not matched to a gene: 8. The chain employs TRBV25-1 and TRBJ2-7; 8 bases align to TRBD1. The sequences come from peripheral blood, collected after pregnancy. This TCR came from a female donor in good health, enrolled as a control in a pregnancy study. The CDR3 coding sequence is TGTGCCAGCAGTGACCAGGGGGCGCTTAAGGAGCAGTACTTC. It codes for CASSDQGALKEQYF.